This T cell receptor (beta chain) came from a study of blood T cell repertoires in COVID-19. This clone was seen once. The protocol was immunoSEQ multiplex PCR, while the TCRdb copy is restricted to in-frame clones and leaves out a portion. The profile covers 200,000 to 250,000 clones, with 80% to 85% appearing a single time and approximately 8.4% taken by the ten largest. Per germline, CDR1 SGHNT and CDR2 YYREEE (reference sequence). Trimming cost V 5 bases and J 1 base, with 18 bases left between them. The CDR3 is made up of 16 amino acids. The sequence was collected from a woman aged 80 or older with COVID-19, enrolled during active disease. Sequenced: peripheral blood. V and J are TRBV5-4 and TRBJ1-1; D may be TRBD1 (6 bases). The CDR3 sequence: CASREGGNVRNTEAFF. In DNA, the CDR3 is TGTGCCAGCAGGGAGGGGGGGAACGTCCGGAACACTGAAGCTTTCTTT.